The source of this TCR beta chain is a study of blood T cells in healthy people across ages. The CDR3 spans 15 residues. Looked up from germline, CDR1 is MGHRA and CDR2 is YSYEKL. V lost 0 bases, J lost 4 bases, and 10 bases lay in between. Study results and caveats: Unknown CMV status may confound age-related changes in expanded clones.

The donors, all healthy, were Caucasians living in Russia, aged about 6 to 100. Together with a sample-barcoded 5' primer, a J-beta primer mix was included in a second PCR lasting roughly 6 to 12 cycles. TCRdb reanalysed the 5' RACE reads using MiXCR and keeps one entry per CDR3 protein. The sample holds approximately 800,000 distinct CDR3 sequences, about 56% seen once. This clonotype was detected once. The antigen is unknown. This TCR derives from a man aged 40-55 years in good health. The chain employs TRBV4-1 and TRBJ1-5, with D possibly being TRBD1 (5 bases). Material for sequencing was blood. CDR3 sequence: CASSQERRDNQPQHF. The CDR3 bases are TGCGCCAGCAGCCAAGAACGCAGGGATAATCAGCCCCAGCATTTT.